A single sample gave rise to the 2 T cell receptor beta chains below, sequenced in a study of graft-versus-host responses after intestinal transplantation. Plated together were some 200,000 CFSE-labeled responder cells and some 200,000 irradiated, violet-dye-labeled stimulator cells. Repertoires were generated with immunoSEQ multiplex PCR, while TCRdb's copy carries only in-frame clones and drops some. The top ten clones hold roughly 9.8% of a sample with 20,000 to 25,000 clones, less than 40% of them seen once. Sequences were derived from alloreactive CD8+ T cells from a mixed lymphocyte reaction culture, sampled before intestinal transplant. The subset: CFSE-low proliferating T cells sorted from roughly 6-day pre-transplant mixed lymphocyte reaction (GvH or HvG direction). The receptors derive from a human patient who received an intestinal transplant.

The rearrangement links TRBV5-5 to TRBJ2-7; TRBD1 or TRBD2 may be the D gene (6 bases each). CDR1 SGHKS and CDR2 YYEKEE come from the germline V gene (reference sequence). The CDR3 runs to 19 residues. V was shortened by 4 bases and J by 0 bases, with 26 bases between the two germline ends. The CDR3 DNA reads as TGTGCCAGCAGCCGGACGGGGGCTGAACAACATCTTACCTCCTACGAGCAGTACTTC. Encoded protein: CASSRTGAEQHLTSYEQYF. Drawing the rest from reference TRBV5-5 and TRBJ2-7, the complete variable domain is DAGVTQSPTHLIKTRGQQVTLRCSPISGHKSVSWYQQVLGQGPQFIFQYYEKEERGRGNFPDRFSARQFPNYSSELNVNALLLGDSALYLCASSRTGAEQHLTSYEQYFGPGTRLTVT.

This clone was detected once. The chain uses TRBV5-1 and TRBJ2-3; D gene uncertain. This CDR3 has 13 amino acids. The V end was cut by 0 bases, the J end by 6 bases, with 8 bases between. Germline lookup yields CDR1 SGHRS and CDR2 YFSETQ. CDR3 in DNA: TGCGCCAGCAGCTTGGGAGTTGAGGATACGCAGTATTTT. Translating it yields CASSLGVEDTQYF.